The 20 T cell receptor beta chains given below trace back to one sample, sequenced in a study of T cell clones after liver transplantation. The data were produced by immunoSEQ multiplex PCR, yet TCRdb's version contains in-frame clones alone and is incomplete. The sample lists about 70,000 clones; about four fifths were seen once. This sample comprised CD4+ T cells from blood, obtained 12 months after liver transplant. These receptors originate from a human patient who received a liver transplant. T cells may partly derive from the graft donor.

The J gene is TRBJ2-7, the V gene TRBV6-1; D unclear. Germline assignment: CDR1 MNHNS and CDR2 SASEGT. The CDR3 runs 12 residues. Trimming left V 2 bases short and J 3 bases short, with 5 bases between. The CDR3 is CASSEIIYEQYF. In DNA, the CDR3 is TGTGCCAGCAGTGAAATAATCTACGAGCAGTACTTC.

The rearrangement joins TRBV2 to TRBJ1-1; D ambiguous. V was trimmed by 8 bases and J by 4 bases, leaving 11 bases between them. Germline lookup yields CDR1 SNHLY and CDR2 FYNNEI. CDR3 size: 12 residues. CDR3 sequence: CASAVLGTEAFF. In nucleotides, the CDR3 is TGTGCCAGCGCCGTGCTGGGCACTGAAGCTTTCTTT.

V gene TRBV29-1 combines with J gene TRBJ2-3, with D tentatively TRBD1 (7 bases). Germline values: CDR1 SQVTM, CDR2 ANQGSEA. Trimming pared 7 bases from V and 6 bases from J, leaving 26 bases between. CDR3 size: 16 residues. The chain's CDR3 is CSATRRTGAAGDTQYF. The CDR3 DNA sequence: TGCAGCGCTACACGTCGTACAGGGGCCGCGGGGGATACGCAGTATTTT.

The chain couples TRBV7-9 to TRBJ1-2; D might be TRBD1 (5 bases). The CDR3 spans 15 residues. Per the germline V gene, CDR1 is SEHNR and CDR2 is FQNEAQ (reference sequence). V was pared by 5 bases and J by 5 bases, with 18 bases between. The CDR3: CASSPGRGREYGYTF. CDR3 nucleotides: TGTGCCAGCAGCCCTGGACGGGGCAGGGAGTATGGCTACACCTTC.

In this sample, this clone turned up a few times. The gene calls are TRBV28 and TRBJ1-2; 7 nucleotides agree with TRBD1. With V trimmed by 2 bases and J by 8 bases, 5 bases remained unmatched. Germline CDR1 MDHEN, CDR2 SYDVKM. The CDR3 covers 13 residues. DNA for the CDR3: TGTGCCAGCAGTTTAACCAGGGGGGGAGGCTACACCTTC. It is translated as CASSLTRGGGYTF.

About this clone: This sample includes further DNA sequences coding for the same CDR3. This chain connects TRBV28 to TRBJ1-2, with 9 bases matching TRBD1. Germline loops: CDR1 MDHEN, CDR2 SYDVKM. CDR3 length: 14 amino acids. V lost 4 bases and J lost 5; bases outside the gene matches: 5. CDR3 sequence reads: CASSSGQGTYGYTF. The CDR3 DNA reads TGTGCCAGCAGTTCCGGACAGGGGACTTATGGCTACACCTTC.

This clone was detected only a few times. The genes are TRBV7-2 and TRBJ2-1, with unresolved D. Trimming removed 3 bases at V and 6 bases at J, with 12 bases between. This CDR3 is 14 amino acids long. CDR1 SGHTA and CDR2 FQGNSA come from the germline V gene. CDR3 sequence (DNA): TGTGCCAGCAGCTTGACTGGTTCACGCAATGAGCAGTTCTTC. This codes for CASSLTGSRNEQFF.

This CDR3 is CASSITLRGPTNTEAFF. The CDR3 DNA reads as TGTGCCAGTAGTATAACCCTCAGGGGTCCTACGAACACTGAAGCTTTCTTT. J is TRBJ1-1 and V is TRBV19; possibly TRBD1 for D (6 bases). CDR1 and CDR2 from the germline V gene are LNHDA and SQIVND (reference sequence). V was clipped by 2 bases and J by 1 base, with 17 bases between them. There are 17 residues in the CDR3.

This sequence joins TRBV18 and TRBJ1-4; the D is unclear. Germline loops: CDR1 KGHSH, CDR2 LQKENI. V gave up 2 bases and J gave up 7 bases, with 14 bases separating them. This CDR3 has 15 amino acids. CDR3 amino acids: CASSPFPGLGEKLFF. CDR3 DNA sequence: TGTGCCAGCTCACCATTCCCGGGGTTAGGTGAAAAACTGTTTTTT.

The chain has TRBV27 and TRBJ2-1; D not certain. Trimming shortened V by 5 bases and J by 8 bases, and 16 bases separated the two germline ends. Germline V CDR1 and CDR2: MNHEY, SMNVEV (reference sequence). The CDR3 totals 14 residues. The CDR3 reads CASSPTRPWDEQFF. CDR3 in DNA: TGTGCCAGCAGTCCTACAAGGCCATGGGATGAGCAGTTCTTC.

In nucleotides, the CDR3 is TGTGCCAGCAGCTCCGGCGGGACAGGGTACAATGAGCAGTTCTTC. Its translation: CASSSGGTGYNEQFF. The V gene is TRBV5-4, the J gene TRBJ2-1; 9 bases fit TRBD1. The germline V gene encodes CDR1 SGHNT and CDR2 YYREEE (reference sequence). J gave up 4 bases and V 3 bases, and 5 bases lay outside the gene matches. The CDR3 length is 15 residues.

The chain employs TRBV29-1 and TRBJ1-4; D might be TRBD1 (5 bases). Per germline, CDR1 SQVTM and CDR2 ANQGSEA. This CDR3 has 12 amino acids. Deletions cut 7 bases from V and 4 bases from J, with 10 bases between. In DNA, the CDR3 is TGCAGCGCCAGGGACCGTAATGAAAAACTGTTTTTT. Translation gives CSARDRNEKLFF.

This rearrangement joins TRBV2 to TRBJ2-5; D unresolved. CDR1 is SNHLY, CDR2 FYNNEI, per germline. Trimming cost V 5 bases and J 5 bases, with 6 bases left between them. The CDR3 length is 11 residues. The CDR3 DNA is TGTGCCAGCAGTTCCCAGGAGACCCAGTACTTC. It yields the protein CASSSQETQYF.

CDR3 DNA: TGTGCCAGCACCAGCGGGAGGAGCAACGAGCAGTACTTC. Translating it yields CASTSGRSNEQYF. This chain links TRBV6-5 with TRBJ2-7; 9 positions agree with TRBD2. CDR3 length: 13 amino acids. Germline CDR1 MNHEY, CDR2 SVGAGI. Unmatched junction bases numbered 6, after V lost 7 bases and J lost 5 bases.

This rearrangement joins TRBV9 to TRBJ1-3, with 8 bases that match TRBD1. V was pared by 4 bases and J by 1 base, with 7 bases of the junction left unmatched. This CDR3 has 16 amino acids. CDR1 is SGDLS, CDR2 YYNGEE, per germline. CDR3: CASSIGQGGSGNTIYF. DNA of the CDR3: TGTGCCAGCAGCATCGGACAGGGAGGGTCTGGAAACACCATATATTTT.

The chain employs TRBV5-4 and TRBJ2-7; the match to TRBD2 covers 13 bases. CDR1 and CDR2 (germline): SGHNT, YYREEE (reference sequence). Trimming took 3 bases from V and 5 from J; bases not matched to a gene: 8. The CDR3 consists of 16 residues. CDR3 coding DNA: TGTGCCAGCAGCTCGGATCGGACTAGCGGGAGTGACGAGCAGTACTTC. Its translation is CASSSDRTSGSDEQYF. Using reference TRBV5-4 and TRBJ2-7 for the parts outside the CDR3, the full variable domain is ETGVTQSPTHLIKTRGQQVTLRCSSQSGHNTVSWYQQALGQGPQFIFQYYREEENGRGNFPPRFSGLQFPNYSSELNVNALELDDSALYLCASSSDRTSGSDEQYFGPGTRLTVT.

This chain links TRBV7-6 with TRBJ2-5, with 10 bases aligning to TRBD2. The trim removed 1 base at V and 2 bases at J, leaving 7 bases unmatched. This CDR3 is built from 17 residues. The germline V gene has CDR1 SGHVS and CDR2 FNYEAQ. The CDR3 coding sequence is TGTGCCAGCAGCTTAGATACCGGGACTAGCGAACAAGAGACCCAGTACTTC. Encoded protein: CASSLDTGTSEQETQYF.

The chain joins TRBV7-9 to TRBJ1-2, with no clear D. Per the germline V gene, CDR1 is SEHNR and CDR2 is FQNEAQ (reference sequence). Trimming stripped 1 base from V and 4 bases from J, with 4 bases between. The CDR3 runs to 12 residues. CDR3 in amino acids: CASSLGTYGYTF. CDR3 bases: TGTGCCAGCAGCTTAGGGACCTATGGCTACACCTTC.

The V gene is TRBV19, the J gene TRBJ2-3; D is unclear. CDR1 and CDR2 (germline): LNHDA, SQIVND (reference sequence). The CDR3 is 14 amino acids. V lost 2 bases and J lost 3, with 9 bases in between. The CDR3 region is CASSITWRTDTQYF. CDR3 nucleotide sequence: TGTGCCAGTAGTATAACGTGGCGGACAGATACGCAGTATTTT.

V is TRBV28 and J is TRBJ1-5; 10 bases align to TRBD1. Germline V gene lookup returns CDR1 MDHEN and CDR2 SYDVKM. There are 18 residues in the CDR3. J gave up 2 bases and V 6 bases, and 13 bases lay outside the gene matches. CDR3 residues: CASSRDRGRKGGNQPQHF. The CDR3 coding sequence is TGTGCCAGCAGCCGGGACAGGGGTCGGAAGGGGGGCAATCAGCCCCAGCATTTT. The whole variable domain, filled in from reference TRBV28 and TRBJ1-5, reads DVKVTQSSRYLVKRTGEKVFLECVQDMDHENMFWYRQDPGLGLRLIYFSYDVKMKEKGDIPEGYSVSREKKERFSLILESASTNQTSMYLCASSRDRGRKGGNQPQHFGDGTRLSIL.